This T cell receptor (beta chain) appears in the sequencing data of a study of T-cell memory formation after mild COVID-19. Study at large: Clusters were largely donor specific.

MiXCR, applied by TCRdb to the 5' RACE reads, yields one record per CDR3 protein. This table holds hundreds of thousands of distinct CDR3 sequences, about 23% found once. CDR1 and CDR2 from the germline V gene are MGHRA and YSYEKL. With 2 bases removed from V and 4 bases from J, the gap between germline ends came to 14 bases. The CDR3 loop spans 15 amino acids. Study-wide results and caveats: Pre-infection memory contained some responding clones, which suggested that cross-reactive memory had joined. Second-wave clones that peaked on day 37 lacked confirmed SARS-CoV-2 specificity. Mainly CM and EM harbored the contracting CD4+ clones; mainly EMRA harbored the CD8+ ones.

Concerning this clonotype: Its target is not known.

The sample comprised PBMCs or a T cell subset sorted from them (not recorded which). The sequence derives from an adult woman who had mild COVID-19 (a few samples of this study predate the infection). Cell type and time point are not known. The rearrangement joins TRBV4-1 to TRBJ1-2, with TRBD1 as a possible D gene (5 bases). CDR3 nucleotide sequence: TGCGCCAGCAGCCAAAATCCGGGCAGGGCCTATGGCTACACCTTC. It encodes CASSQNPGRAYGYTF.